One T cell receptor beta chain is described in this entry. The antigen is undetermined. The sample originates from a study of T cell responses to AZD1222 COVID-19 vaccine. Assay: immunoSEQ multiplex PCR; the TCRdb copy retains only in-frame clones and omits some. The sample comprises over 100,000 clones, roughly 90% of which are singletons, and 2.5% to 3% rests with the top ten. Study observations and caveats: Just a handful of AZD1222 recipients were seropositive at baseline.

Per germline, CDR1 SEHNR and CDR2 FQNEAQ (reference sequence). Trimming removed 4 bases from V and 0 bases from J, with 6 bases in between. This CDR3 has 13 residues. The V gene is TRBV7-9, the J gene TRBJ2-5, with a possible D match to TRBD1 (6 bases). This receptor was identified in an adult who received the AZD1222 COVID-19 vaccine. The sample consisted of peripheral blood, taken 28 days after the second AZD1222 dose. The CDR3 here is CASSSGDQETQYF. The CDR3, as DNA: TGTGCCAGCAGCTCAGGGGACCAAGAGACCCAGTACTTC.